These 23 T cell receptor beta chains were all obtained from the same sample, sequenced in a study of T cell repertoires in cytomegalovirus infection. MiXCR, applied by TCRdb to the reads, yields one record per CDR3 protein. The sample holds about 300,000 distinct CDR3 sequences, about a quarter seen once. Material: PBMCs. These receptors were obtained from a human donor in good health (CMV status not recorded). Some clones in this sample may be carry-over from other donors' samples.

The chain uses TRBV20-1 and TRBJ1-1; tentative D call: TRBD1 (6 bases). V lost 7 bases, J lost 1 base, and 13 bases lay in between. This CDR3 has 13 amino acids. CDR1 and CDR2 (germline): DFQATT, SNEGSKA (reference sequence). The CDR3 protein is CSVPQGTNTEAFF. The CDR3 bases are TGCAGTGTACCTCAGGGGACGAACACTGAAGCTTTCTTT.

This clonotype was detected many times. The chain combines TRBV7-2 with TRBJ2-1; 7 bases match TRBD2. This CDR3 contains 13 residues. The ends lost 9 bases at V and 3 bases at J; junction bases unmatched: 5. Germline CDR1 reads SGHTA; CDR2 reads FQGNSA. DNA of the CDR3: TGTGCCAGTTGCGGGAGTAGCTACAATGAGCAGTTCTTC. As protein: CASCGSSYNEQFF.

This clonotype was counted at least ten times. V usage is TRBV7-8 and J usage is TRBJ1-3; possibly TRBD1 for D (6 bases). The V end lost 3 bases, the J end lost 3 bases, and 12 bases lay between the germline ends. From germline, CDR1 is SGHVS and CDR2 FQNEAQ. The CDR3 extends over 15 amino acids. CDR3 sequence reads: CASSLQAGVGNTIYF. Written as DNA, the CDR3 is TGTGCCAGCAGCTTGCAGGCAGGGGTTGGAAACACCATATATTTT.

This clonotype was found many times. This chain connects TRBV7-2 to TRBJ1-3; D ambiguous. This CDR3 has 13 residues. The ends were cut back, 3 bases at V and 8 bases at J, with 11 bases in the middle. Germline values: CDR1 SGHTA, CDR2 FQGNSA. CDR3: CASSLYGVDTIYF. CDR3 DNA: TGTGCCAGCAGCTTGTACGGTGTGGACACCATATATTTT.

Concerning this clonotype itself: Germline and junction disagree at one end, which may indicate a read error. The chain's CDR3 is CASSQVTLNEQFF. DNA of the CDR3: TGTGCCAGCAGCCAAGTGACCCTAAATGAGCAGTTCTTC. The chain is built from TRBV4-1 and TRBJ2-1; D is unresolved. The V gene's germline CDR1 is MGHRA and CDR2 YSYEKL. This CDR3 is 13 amino acids long.

In this sample, this clonotype turned up many times. V gene TRBV6-1 combines with J gene TRBJ2-2; D may correspond to TRBD1 or TRBD2 (5 bases each). The CDR3 totals 14 residues. Trimming pared 6 bases from V and 5 bases from J, leaving 13 bases between. Germline V CDR1 and CDR2: MNHNS, SASEGT. CDR3: CASSRETVTGELFF. CDR3 nucleotides: TGTGCCAGCAGCAGGGAGACAGTAACCGGGGAGCTGTTTTTT.

With respect to this clonotype: Sequence at one end of the junction differs from germline and may be a read error. The genes are TRBV2 and TRBJ2-7; 9 bases fit TRBD2. This CDR3 is 13 amino acids long. CDR1 and CDR2 (germline): SNHLY, FYNNEI. DNA for the CDR3: TGTTCCAGCAGCGTAGCGGGGGTACACGAGCAGTACTTC. Protein product: CSSSVAGVHEQYF.

In its sample, this clonotype was seen many times. The chain links TRBV7-3 to TRBJ2-2, with D unclear. Per germline, CDR1 SGHTA and CDR2 FQGTGA. This CDR3 is built from 13 residues. V was shortened by 5 bases and J by 4 bases, with 8 bases between the two germline ends. The CDR3 DNA sequence: TGTGCCAGCAGCCCAGTGCCCACCGGGGAGCTGTTTTTT. It codes for CASSPVPTGELFF.

V is TRBV10-3 and J is TRBJ2-5; TRBD2 aligns across 8 bases. V lost 10 bases and J lost 3; bases outside the gene matches: 19. CDR1 ENHRY and CDR2 SYGVKD come from the germline V gene. CDR3 length equals 17 residues. Here the CDR3 DNA reads TGTGCCACCGCATGGGGCCGCTCCGGGGGGGCCGAAGAGACCCAGTACTTC. This sequence encodes CATAWGRSGGAEETQYF.

The chain links TRBV7-2 to TRBJ2-7; 9 nucleotides match TRBD1. The V and J ends lost 1 base and 2 bases, in that order; junction bases with no gene match: 6. The CDR3 extends over 16 amino acids. The germline gives CDR1 SGHTA, CDR2 FQGNSA. Here the CDR3 DNA reads TGTGCCAGCAGCTTAGTACCGGGACAGGGTCCCTACGAGCAGTACTTC. Protein sequence: CASSLVPGQGPYEQYF.

There are many counts of this clonotype. V usage is TRBV7-2 and J usage is TRBJ2-7, with D unclear. The CDR3 is 13 amino acids. The V gene lost 3 bases and the J gene lost 6 bases, with 12 bases spanning the gap. Germline values: CDR1 SGHTA, CDR2 FQGNSA. CDR3 protein: CASSFLELGEQYF. For the CDR3, the DNA is TGTGCCAGCAGCTTTCTGGAGCTAGGCGAGCAGTACTTC.

The chain links TRBV27 to TRBJ2-5; TRBD1 matches at 7 bases. The CDR3 spans 15 residues. V trimming: 5 bases; J trimming: 5 bases; junction bases outside the gene matches: 11. Germline loops: CDR1 MNHEY, CDR2 SMNVEV (reference sequence). CDR3 protein: CASSPHLTGRETQYF. In nucleotides, the CDR3 is TGTGCCAGCAGTCCCCATTTGACAGGGCGGGAGACCCAGTACTTC.

This clonotype was seen more than once but under ten times. The chain couples TRBV4-3 to TRBJ2-7; 11 nucleotides align to TRBD2. The CDR3 spans 20 residues. Unmatched junction bases numbered 17, after V lost 4 bases and J lost 0 bases. From germline, CDR1 is LGHNA and CDR2 YSLEER. The CDR3 DNA follows: TGCGCCAGCAGCCCCCAAAAAGGGACTAGCGGCCGATTGAGCTCCTACGAGCAGTACTTC. Protein product: CASSPQKGTSGRLSSYEQYF.

There are many counts of this clonotype. The rearrangement uses TRBV7-2 and TRBJ2-5; TRBD2 agrees at 8 bases. Germline V gives CDR1 SGHTA, CDR2 FQGNSA. The CDR3 loop spans 15 amino acids. V lost 6 bases, J lost 5 bases, and 11 bases stayed unmatched. The CDR3 nucleotides are TGTGCCAGCAGTTCTGCGGCTAGCGGGCTTGAGACCCAGTACTTC. As protein: CASSSAASGLETQYF.

The chain is built from TRBV2 and TRBJ2-3; D perhaps matches TRBD2 (5 bases). The CDR3 runs 14 residues. V was trimmed by 3 bases and J by 6 bases, leaving 13 bases between them. CDR1 SNHLY and CDR2 FYNNEI come from the germline V gene. CDR3 sequence (DNA): TGTGCCAGCAGTGACCGTCTAGCCGCCGATACGCAGTATTTT. Its protein is CASSDRLAADTQYF.

The J gene is TRBJ1-1, the V gene TRBV6-5; the D gene is possibly TRBD1 (5 bases). Germline V gene lookup returns CDR1 MNHEY and CDR2 SVGAGI. CDR3 length: 18 amino acids. The V and J ends lost 6 bases and 4 bases respectively, with 27 bases between them. CDR3 bases: TGTGCCAGCAGGATCATCCCCTCCGCGACGGACAAGCGCACTGAAGCTTTCTTT. Its protein product is CASRIIPSATDKRTEAFF.

The chain links TRBV6-5 to TRBJ2-7; 10 bases line up with TRBD1. J was trimmed by 2 bases and V by 2 bases; bases with no gene match: 6. Germline CDR1 is MNHEY and CDR2 is SVGAGI. CDR3 length: 16 residues. For the CDR3, the DNA is TGTGCCAGCAGTTACGGACAGGGGGATCCCGCCTACGAGCAGTACTTC. This gives the protein CASSYGQGDPAYEQYF.

The chain links TRBV20-1 to TRBJ2-7, with 11 nucleotides matching TRBD2. From germline, CDR1 is DFQATT and CDR2 SNEGSKA (reference sequence). The CDR3 spans 14 residues. The V segment lost 6 bases and the J segment 0 bases; nucleotides outside the gene matches: 4. CDR3 nucleotides: TGCAGTGCCATAGCGGGAGGGGGCTCCTACGAGCAGTACTTC. Encoded protein: CSAIAGGGSYEQYF.

This clonotype was detected ten times or more. The chain joins TRBV10-3 to TRBJ2-7, with TRBD1 matching over 7 bases. The CDR3 has 15 amino acids. The junction had 10 bases not matched to a gene; V was cut back by 3 bases and J by 5 bases. Germline V gene sequence: CDR1 ENHRY, CDR2 SYGVKD. The CDR3 sequence is CAISEAGTERNEQYF. The CDR3, as DNA: TGTGCCATCAGTGAAGCCGGGACAGAAAGAAACGAGCAGTACTTC.

J is TRBJ2-2 and V is TRBV9, with no clear D. Germline V gives CDR1 SGDLS, CDR2 YYNGEE. The CDR3 sequence is 15 residues long. Trimming took off 0 bases at V and 6 bases at J, with 12 bases between the two ends. CDR3 region: CASSVGGRAAGELFF. The CDR3 coding sequence is TGTGCCAGCAGCGTAGGTGGTCGGGCCGCCGGGGAGCTGTTTTTT.

This clonotype was seen a handful of times. The V call is TRBV5-1, the J call TRBJ2-1; D might be TRBD1 (6 bases). The CDR3 runs 16 residues. V gave up 0 bases and J gave up 15 bases, with 25 bases separating them. Germline CDR1 reads SGHRS; CDR2 reads YFSETQ. Here the CDR3 reads CASSLGIKNSRQEGFF. DNA for the CDR3: TGCGCCAGCAGCTTGGGTATTAAGAATAGCCGACAGGAAGGGTTCTTC.

The chain employs TRBV19 and TRBJ1-1; 8 bases agree with TRBD1. Germline CDR1 and CDR2: LNHDA and SQIVND (reference sequence). The junction had 12 bases not matched to a gene; V was cut back by 6 bases and J by 3 bases. The CDR3 loop spans 16 amino acids. The CDR3, as DNA: TGTGCCAGTAGCCCCCAAAGGGACAGGAGGTACACTGAAGCTTTCTTT. The encoded protein is CASSPQRDRRYTEAFF.

This clonotype turned up a few times. The gene calls are TRBV30 and TRBJ2-1, with D possibly matching TRBD1 (6 bases). CDR3 length: 14 residues. The V end was cut by 2 bases, the J end by 3 bases, with 11 bases between. Per germline, CDR1 GTSNPN and CDR2 SVGIG (reference sequence). CDR3 sequence: CAWSRGTVYNEQFF. The CDR3 DNA sequence: TGTGCCTGGAGTAGGGGGACCGTCTACAATGAGCAGTTCTTC.